A selection of T cell receptor beta chains follows, all from one sample in a study of PD-1 blockade in classical Hodgkin lymphoma. Here immunoSEQ multiplex PCR was the method, and the copy in TCRdb shows in-frame clones only, minus some. The data contain about 36,000 clones, around 70% of them singletons. The sample consisted of peripheral blood mononuclear cells (PBMCs), taken before the second cycle of nivolumab. The receptors derive from a human donor with classical Hodgkin lymphoma. The CDR3 runs from the conserved cysteine through the conserved F or W. The D gene is left open where the match is weak. Clone size is shown for a subset of rows, as once, few, many or a class of expanded clone.

d_gene,v_gene,abundance,j_gene,CDR3aa,CDR3nt
TRBD1,TRBV11-3,-,TRBJ1-6,CASSLDGGTGGSPLHF,TGTGCCAGCAGCTTAGATGGCGGGACAGGGGGATCACCCCTCCACTTT
-,TRBV7-8,-,TRBJ1-1,CASSLSTEAFF,TGTGCCAGCAGCTTAAGCACTGAAGCTTTCTTT
-,TRBV7-8,-,TRBJ2-7,CASSLVAESYEQYF,TGTGCCAGCAGCTTAGTCGCGGAGTCCTACGAGCAGTACTTC
TRBD1,TRBV11-2,-,TRBJ2-4,CASSLGGTGGYIQYF,TGTGCCAGCAGCTTAGGGGGGACAGGGGGCTACATTCAGTACTTC
-,TRBV9,-,TRBJ2-2,CASSTRQPNTGELFF,TGTGCCAGCAGCACTCGACAGCCGAACACCGGGGAGCTGTTTTTT
-,TRBV5-4,few,TRBJ2-5,CASSLNWEETQYF,TGTGCCAGCAGCTTGAATTGGGAAGAGACCCAGTACTTC
-,TRBV11-2,-,TRBJ2-1,CATAVGSYNEQFF,TGTGCCACCGCGGTGGGGTCCTACAATGAGCAGTTCTTC
-,TRBV30,once,TRBJ1-4,CAWSSTEKLFF,TGTGCCTGGAGCTCTACAGAAAAACTGTTTTTT
-,TRBV9,-,TRBJ1-1,CASSVEPTGYGAFF,TGTGCCAGCAGCGTAGAACCCACAGGGTACGGAGCTTTCTTT
-,TRBV7-9,-,TRBJ1-2,CASAQLNYGYTF,TGTGCCAGCGCACAGCTTAACTATGGCTACACCTTC
-,TRBV30,-,TRBJ1-6,CAWSPGDVHNSPLHF,TGTGCCTGGAGTCCGGGGGATGTGCATAATTCACCCCTCCACTTT
TRBD2,TRBV27,-,TRBJ2-1,CASRPSAGVGEQFF,TGTGCCAGCAGACCCTCTGCGGGAGTAGGTGAGCAGTTCTTC
-,TRBV18,-,TRBJ2-6,CASSPPGSSGANVLTF,TGTGCCAGCTCACCACCGGGGAGCTCTGGGGCCAACGTCCTGACTTTC
TRBD1,TRBV7-9,-,TRBJ1-3,CASSLTGGLLDTIYF,TGTGCCAGCAGCCTTACAGGGGGCCTATTGGACACCATATATTTT
-,TRBV10-3,-,TRBJ1-5,CAISPGGRISNQPQHF,TGTGCCATCAGTCCTGGCGGTCGGATTAGCAATCAGCCCCAGCATTTT
-,TRBV7-9,-,TRBJ2-1,CASSFQQLQLSYNEQFF,TGTGCCAGCAGCTTCCAACAACTACAACTCTCCTACAATGAGCAGTTCTTC
TRBD2,TRBV27,-,TRBJ2-4,CASSLLAGGITFLYF,TGTGCCAGCAGTTTATTGGCGGGGGGCATAACATTCCTATACTTC
-,TRBV2,few,TRBJ2-7,CASSQRQGRVYEQYF,TGTGCCAGCAGTCAGCGGCAGGGAAGGGTCTACGAGCAGTACTTC
-,TRBV7-9,-,TRBJ1-1,CASSSVPPGPGEAFF,TGTGCCAGCAGCTCCGTCCCCCCGGGCCCCGGTGAAGCTTTCTTT
TRBD1,TRBV5-1,-,TRBJ2-5,CASSMRGTDQETQYF,TGCGCCAGCAGCATGCGAGGGACAGATCAAGAGACCCAGTACTTC
TRBD2,TRBV5-1,-,TRBJ2-1,CASSLVAGDTRSYNEQFF,TGCGCCAGCAGCTTGGTAGCGGGAGATACCCGGTCCTACAATGAGCAGTTCTTC
-,TRBV6-5,-,TRBJ2-7,CASSNSLSGEQYF,TGTGCCAGCAGTAATAGCCTATCGGGCGAGCAGTACTTC
-,TRBV7-9,-,TRBJ2-3,CASSLLDTQYF,TGTGCCAGCAGCTTATTAGATACGCAGTATTTT
TRBD2,TRBV27,-,TRBJ2-3,CASSFSPSGRDTQYF,TGTGCCAGCAGTTTTTCGCCTAGCGGGAGGGATACGCAGTATTTT
-,TRBV7-2,-,TRBJ2-1,CASSSQLHYNEQFF,TGTGCCAGCAGCTCGCAGTTACACTACAATGAGCAGTTCTTC
TRBD1,TRBV2,few,TRBJ1-4,CASIPGQGVGEKLFF,TGTGCCAGCATTCCAGGACAGGGCGTCGGGGAAAAACTGTTTTTT
-,TRBV6-1,-,TRBJ1-2,CASSEEEGLYYGYTF,TGTGCCAGCAGTGAAGAGGAGGGTTTGTACTATGGCTACACCTTC
-,TRBV15,-,TRBJ2-1,CATSRQGRGGYNEQFF,TGTGCCACCAGCAGGCAGGGAAGAGGGGGCTACAATGAGCAGTTCTTC
-,TRBV4-3,-,TRBJ1-4,CASSQDWREKLFF,TGCGCCAGCAGCCAAGATTGGAGGGAAAAACTGTTTTTT
-,TRBV19,-,TRBJ1-6,CASRRETYNSPLHF,TGTGCCAGTAGACGTGAAACCTATAATTCACCCCTCCACTTT
-,TRBV9,-,TRBJ2-1,CASSTHASGGYNEQFF,TGTGCCAGCAGCACCCACGCGAGCGGAGGCTACAATGAGCAGTTCTTC
TRBD2,TRBV7-2,-,TRBJ2-1,CASSLWGLGRDNEQFF,TGTGCCAGCAGCTTATGGGGACTAGGTCGGGACAATGAGCAGTTCTTC
-,TRBV2,-,TRBJ2-7,CASSEQGYEQYF,TGTGCCAGCAGTGAACAAGGCTACGAGCAGTACTTC
-,TRBV5-1,-,TRBJ2-7,CASSLSQAPAHEQYF,TGCGCCAGCAGCTTGTCTCAGGCTCCCGCCCACGAGCAGTACTTC
-,TRBV9,few,TRBJ2-5,CASSPRSGEETQYF,TGTGCCAGCAGCCCTCGCTCAGGGGAAGAGACCCAGTACTTC
-,TRBV6-5,-,TRBJ1-6,CASSGSYNSPLHF,TGTGCCAGCAGTGGGTCTTATAATTCACCCCTCCACTTT
-,TRBV19,once,TRBJ1-2,CASTPTVDRYSYGYTF,TGTGCCAGTACCCCAACCGTGGACAGATACTCCTATGGCTACACCTTC
-,TRBV4-2,-,TRBJ1-4,CASSQGQTNNEKLFF,TGTGCCAGCAGCCAAGGACAGACTAATAATGAAAAACTGTTTTTT
-,TRBV7-6,few,TRBJ2-5,CASSLLAWDTQETQYF,TGTGCCAGCAGCTTACTCGCGTGGGACACACAAGAGACCCAGTACTTC
TRBD2,TRBV29-1,-,TRBJ2-5,CSVPKGGLAGSQETQYF,TGCAGCGTCCCTAAGGGGGGACTAGCGGGGTCACAAGAGACCCAGTACTTC
-,TRBV4-3,-,TRBJ2-1,CASSQDTGEYNEQFF,TGCGCCAGCAGCCAAGACACGGGGGAGTACAATGAGCAGTTCTTC
-,TRBV5-5,-,TRBJ2-1,CASSWAWTEQFF,TGTGCCAGCAGCTGGGCTTGGACAGAGCAGTTCTTC
-,TRBV5-1,-,TRBJ1-1,CASSAGTVNTEAFF,TGCGCCAGCAGCGCCGGGACTGTGAACACTGAAGCTTTCTTT
TRBD1,TRBV18,-,TRBJ2-7,CASSLGTGHEQYF,TGTGCCAGCTCACTAGGGACAGGACACGAGCAGTACTTC
TRBD1,TRBV4-3,-,TRBJ1-1,CASSQNDRGGSTEAFF,TGCGCCAGCAGCCAAAATGACAGGGGTGGGTCCACTGAAGCTTTCTTT
-,TRBV28,-,TRBJ2-2,CASSAWRGLLGTGELFF,TGTGCCAGCAGCGCGTGGAGGGGGTTGTTGGGGACCGGGGAGCTGTTTTTT
-,TRBV19,-,TRBJ2-3,CASSIGGLADTQYF,TGTGCCAGTAGTATAGGAGGATTAGCAGATACGCAGTATTTT
-,TRBV7-8,-,TRBJ2-5,CASSQGTFQETQYF,TGTGCCAGCAGCCAAGGGACTTTTCAAGAGACCCAGTACTTC
-,TRBV7-8,-,TRBJ2-3,CASSLVDWGGHTDTQYF,TGTGCCAGCAGCTTAGTTGATTGGGGAGGCCACACAGATACGCAGTATTTT
TRBD1,TRBV5-1,few,TRBJ2-2,CASARDRTLGGTGELFF,TGCGCCAGCGCCCGGGACAGGACTCTAGGAGGCACCGGGGAGCTGTTTTTT
-,TRBV25-1,few,TRBJ1-1,CASSGRTGGNTEAFF,TGTGCCAGCAGTGGGCGGACGGGTGGAAACACTGAAGCTTTCTTT
TRBD2,TRBV4-2,-,TRBJ2-7,CASSLGLAGDFYEQYF,TGTGCCAGCAGCCTGGGACTAGCGGGAGATTTCTACGAGCAGTACTTC
-,TRBV6-5,-,TRBJ1-5,CASSYTVHSNQPQHF,TGTGCCAGCAGTTACACCGTACATAGCAATCAGCCCCAGCATTTT
TRBD2,TRBV7-2,few,TRBJ2-2,CASSQRGYTGELFF,TGTGCCAGCAGCCAGCGGGGGTACACCGGGGAGCTGTTTTTT
-,TRBV15,-,TRBJ2-3,CATSRPPDDTQYF,TGTGCCACCAGCAGACCTCCAGATGATACGCAGTATTTT